The 31 T cell receptor beta chains reported below all come from one sample, sequenced in a study of blood T cell repertoires in COVID-19. Data came from immunoSEQ multiplex PCR; TCRdb stores just in-frame clones and leaves some out. The table shows some 210,000 clones, with roughly 90% occurring only once. The sequenced sample was PBMCs or T cells enriched from blood (not recorded which). These receptors all come from a man between 18 and 29 years old with acute COVID-19.

This chain uses TRBV3-1 (or the pseudogene TRBV3-2) with TRBJ1-3; D perhaps matches TRBD1 (5 bases). V lost 2 bases, J lost 2 bases, and 7 bases lay in between. The CDR3 is 14 residues long. CDR1 is LGHDT, CDR2 YNNKEL, per germline (reference sequence). Written as DNA, the CDR3 is TGTGCCAGCAGCCAACAGGGCGCTGGAAACACCATATATTTT. It encodes CASSQQGAGNTIYF.

The V gene is TRBV13, the J gene TRBJ1-5; a possible D gene is TRBD1 (6 bases). CDR1 and CDR2 (germline): PRHDT, FYEKMQ (reference sequence). This CDR3 has 14 amino acids. V shed 5 bases and J shed 6 bases, with 14 bases lying between them. In DNA, the CDR3 is TGTGCCAGCAGCCAGGGGCGGGGGTCTCAGCCCCAGCATTTT. The encoded protein is CASSQGRGSQPQHF.

The chain recombines TRBV2 with TRBJ2-1, with 12 bases fitting TRBD2. V trimming: 7 bases; J trimming: 4 bases; junction bases outside the gene matches: 5. The CDR3 has 15 residues. Per the germline V gene, CDR1 is SNHLY and CDR2 is FYNNEI. CDR3 in amino acids: CASIGTSGLYNEQFF. The CDR3 DNA reads TGTGCCAGCATCGGGACTAGCGGGCTTTACAATGAGCAGTTCTTC.

The chain has TRBV2 and TRBJ1-4, with 9 bases lining up with TRBD1. Germline V gives CDR1 SNHLY, CDR2 FYNNEI. This CDR3 has 13 residues. J gave up 6 bases and V 8 bases, and 4 bases lay outside the gene matches. This CDR3 is CASSGTGYEKLFF. CDR3 nucleotides: TGTGCCAGCTCCGGGACAGGGTATGAAAAACTGTTTTTT. The whole variable domain, filled in from reference TRBV2 and TRBJ1-4, reads EPEVTQTPSHQVTQMGQEVILRCVPISNHLYFYWYRQILGQKVEFLVSFYNNEISEKSEIFDDQFSVERPDGSNFTLKIRSTKLEDSAMYFCASSGTGYEKLFFGSGTQLSVL.

The V call is TRBV30, the J call TRBJ1-5, with 7 bases lining up with TRBD1. Germline CDR1 and CDR2: GTSNPN and SVGIG (reference sequence). The V and J ends lost 5 bases and 7 bases, in that order; junction bases with no gene match: 2. The CDR3 totals 11 residues. DNA for the CDR3: TGTGCCTGGGGGGACAGCCAGCCCCAGCATTTT. This sequence encodes CAWGDSQPQHF. The full variable domain, completed using reference TRBV30 and TRBJ1-5, is SQTIHQWPATLVQPVGSPLSLECTVEGTSNPNLYWYRQAAGRGLQLLFYSVGIGQISSEVPQNLSASRPQDRQFILSSKKLLLSDSGFYLCAWGDSQPQHFGDGTRLSIL.

This chain connects TRBV6-1 to TRBJ2-5; 8 nucleotides agree with TRBD2. The CDR3 sequence is 14 residues long. With V trimmed by 2 bases and J by 5 bases, 4 bases remained unmatched. Germline-derived CDR1 and CDR2 are MNHNS and SASEGT. The CDR3 bases are TGTGCCAGCAGTGAACCGGGAGGGTGGGAGACCCAGTACTTC. It yields the protein CASSEPGGWETQYF.

The rearrangement joins TRBV19 to TRBJ2-7, with a possible D match to TRBD2 (7 bases). The V gene lost 3 bases and the J gene lost 6 bases, with 9 bases spanning the gap. The CDR3 runs to 12 residues. Germline V gives CDR1 LNHDA, CDR2 SQIVND (reference sequence). The CDR3 region has the DNA TGTGCCAGTAGTATGGGGGGGGCCGAGCAGTACTTC. Its protein is CASSMGGAEQYF.

The chain recombines TRBV6-1 with TRBJ2-7, with 8 bases lining up with TRBD1. After removal of 8 bases from V and 4 bases from J, the junction contained 4 bases not matched to a gene. The length of the CDR3 is 12 residues. Germline V lookup: CDR1 MNHNS, CDR2 SASEGT. The CDR3 nucleotides are TGTGCCAGCGGGGGACAGGTATACGAGCAGTACTTC. Translation: CASGGQVYEQYF.

The CDR3 sequence is CASSLNGLAGADQETQYF. CDR3 in DNA: TGTGCCAGCAGCCTAAATGGACTAGCGGGGGCAGACCAAGAGACCCAGTACTTC. The chain employs TRBV7-3 and TRBJ2-5; TRBD2 aligns across 13 bases. The length of the CDR3 is 18 residues. Unmatched junction bases numbered 9, after V lost 5 bases and J lost 0 bases. Looked up from germline, CDR1 is SGHTA and CDR2 is FQGTGA.

V and J are TRBV19 and TRBJ2-3; D gene unclear. There are 15 residues in the CDR3. The V and J ends lost 7 bases and 3 bases respectively, with 17 bases between them. CDR1 is LNHDA and CDR2 is SQIVND in the germline V gene (reference sequence). The CDR3 sequence: CASKPTWRETDTQYF. CDR3 in DNA: TGTGCCAGTAAACCCACCTGGAGAGAGACAGATACGCAGTATTTT.

The rearrangement joins TRBV28 to TRBJ2-3; 8 bases align to TRBD1. The length of the CDR3 is 17 residues. The V gene's germline CDR1 is MDHEN and CDR2 SYDVKM. V lost 7 bases and J lost 3; bases outside the gene matches: 15. The CDR3 region is CASTTMEAGGYTDTQYF. For the CDR3, the DNA is TGTGCCAGCACCACAATGGAGGCAGGGGGCTATACAGATACGCAGTATTTT.

The gene calls are TRBV4-1 and TRBJ2-7, with D tentatively TRBD2 (5 bases). With 3 bases removed from V and 4 bases from J, the gap between germline ends came to 13 bases. This CDR3 is built from 14 residues. The germline V gene encodes CDR1 MGHRA and CDR2 YSYEKL. In DNA form, the CDR3 reads TGCGCCAGCAGCCAGGTGGGAGAAAAGTACGAGCAGTACTTC. This codes for CASSQVGEKYEQYF.

This clone was detected ten times or more. Other DNA sequences in the sample encode the same CDR3. CDR3 residues: CASGQGNYEQYF. DNA of the CDR3: TGTGCCAGTGGACAGGGAAACTACGAGCAGTACTTC. The rearrangement links TRBV6-5 to TRBJ2-7; 8 nucleotides line up with TRBD1. Trimming at V came to 9 bases and at J to 3 bases, leaving 4 bases not matched to a gene. The CDR3 is made up of 12 amino acids. CDR1 and CDR2 (germline): MNHEY, SVGAGI.

This chain's CDR3 is CASSRDRSRYEQYF. The CDR3 DNA follows: TGTGCCAGCAGCAGGGACAGGTCGCGGTACGAGCAGTACTTC. The rearrangement links TRBV27 to TRBJ2-7, with TRBD1 matching 8 bases. After removal of 6 bases from V and 4 bases from J, the junction contained 8 bases not matched to a gene. This CDR3 has 14 amino acids. CDR1 and CDR2 from the germline V gene are MNHEY and SMNVEV (reference sequence).

The V gene is TRBV18, the J gene TRBJ1-1, with D tentatively TRBD1 (6 bases). V shed 3 bases and J shed 4 bases, with 15 bases lying between them. The germline CDR1 and CDR2 sequences are KGHSH and LQKENI. This CDR3 is 15 amino acids long. The CDR3 DNA is TGTGCCAGCTCACCGAGGTTACAGGGCGGCACTGAAGCTTTCTTT. Encoded protein: CASSPRLQGGTEAFF.

The V gene is TRBV3-1 (or the pseudogene TRBV3-2), the J gene TRBJ2-1, with a weak D call TRBD2 (5 bases). The germline V gene has CDR1 LGHDT and CDR2 YNNKEL (reference sequence). CDR3 size: 12 residues. Between the trimmed V and J ends, which lost 4 bases and 9 bases, there was a span of 10 bases. The CDR3 sequence: CASSLLVSEQFF. The CDR3 region has the DNA TGTGCCAGCAGCCTACTAGTAAGTGAGCAGTTCTTC.

V usage is TRBV5-1 and J usage is TRBJ2-3, with 15 bases that match TRBD2. J gave up 8 bases and V 4 bases, and 11 bases lay outside the gene matches. This CDR3 contains 17 residues. The germline gives CDR1 SGHRS, CDR2 YFSETQ. CDR3 loop: CASSQGLAGGTLGTQYF. The DNA of the CDR3 is TGCGCCAGCAGCCAGGGACTAGCGGGAGGAACCCTAGGTACGCAGTATTTT.

The genes are TRBV3-1 (or the pseudogene TRBV3-2) and TRBJ2-3; no reliable D call. CDR1 is LGHDT and CDR2 is YNNKEL in the germline V gene (reference sequence). V lost 2 bases and J lost 0, with 6 bases in between. The CDR3 length is 14 residues. CDR3 in DNA: TGTGCCAGCAGCCAACAGATGAGCACAGATACGCAGTATTTT. Its protein product is CASSQQMSTDTQYF.

The chain recombines TRBV18 with TRBJ1-3; 7 nucleotides line up with TRBD1. This CDR3 spans 14 amino acids. Germline CDR1 reads KGHSH; CDR2 reads LQKENI. With 0 bases clipped from V and 7 bases from J, the junction kept 3 bases outside the gene matches. The CDR3 spells CASSPPGQSNTIYF. The CDR3 nucleotides are TGTGCCAGCTCACCACCGGGACAGTCGAACACCATATATTTT. The full variable domain, rest sourced from reference TRBV18 and TRBJ1-3, is NAGVMQNPRHLVRRRGQEARLRCSPMKGHSHVYWYRQLPEEGLKFMVYLQKENIIDESGMPKERFSAEFPKEGPSILRIQQVVRGDSAAYFCASSPPGQSNTIYFGEGSWLTVV.

The chain recombines TRBV6-1 with TRBJ2-7, with 9 nucleotides matching TRBD2. Looked up from germline, CDR1 is MNHNS and CDR2 is SASEGT. The V gene end was trimmed by 2 bases and the J gene end by 0 bases; junction bases not matched to a gene: 8. The CDR3 sequence is 17 residues long. The CDR3 sequence: CASSEWASGAISYEQYF. The CDR3 DNA follows: TGTGCCAGCAGTGAATGGGCTAGCGGGGCTATCTCCTACGAGCAGTACTTC.

V gene TRBV18 combines with J gene TRBJ2-2, with D perhaps matching TRBD1 (5 bases). The germline CDR1 and CDR2 sequences are KGHSH and LQKENI. This CDR3 is built from 14 residues. V was pared by 5 bases and J by 3 bases, with 10 bases between. CDR3 amino acids: CASSGQGDTGELFF. The DNA for the CDR3 is TGTGCCAGCTCAGGGCAGGGCGACACCGGGGAGCTGTTTTTT.

The CDR3 is CAGDRVVKTEAFF. As DNA, the CDR3 is TGTGCCGGGGACAGGGTAGTTAAGACTGAAGCTTTCTTT. The chain carries TRBV2 and TRBJ1-1, with 9 bases lining up with TRBD1. V was clipped by 11 bases and J by 5 bases; unmatched bases: 9. Per the germline V gene, CDR1 is SNHLY and CDR2 is FYNNEI. The CDR3 is made up of 13 amino acids.

The chain carries TRBV5-5 and TRBJ2-1, with D possibly being TRBD1 (6 bases). In germline, CDR1 is SGHKS, CDR2 YYEKEE (reference sequence). This CDR3 contains 12 residues. V was clipped by 2 bases and J by 9 bases, with 9 bases between them. CDR3 coding DNA: TGTGCCAGCAGCTTCCCAGGGGCTGAGCAGTTCTTC. This codes for CASSFPGAEQFF.

The gene calls are TRBV19 and TRBJ1-2; the match to TRBD1 covers 9 bases. CDR1 and CDR2 (germline): LNHDA, SQIVND (reference sequence). The length of the CDR3 is 16 residues. V shed 5 bases and J 4 bases; nucleotides not matched to a gene: 11. The CDR3 sequence: CASSYAGQGRTYGYTF. As DNA, the CDR3 is TGTGCCAGTAGTTATGCTGGACAGGGGAGGACCTATGGCTACACCTTC.

The chain joins TRBV7-3 to TRBJ1-1; no clear D. CDR1 and CDR2 from the germline V gene are SGHTA and FQGTGA. The CDR3 is 13 amino acids. V was trimmed by 2 bases and J by 4 bases, leaving 8 bases between them. CDR3 loop: CASSLSGSTEAFF. The DNA for the CDR3 is TGTGCCAGCAGCTTATCCGGGAGCACTGAAGCTTTCTTT. Combining the CDR3 with reference TRBV7-3 and TRBJ1-1 gives the whole variable domain GAGVSQTPSNKVTEKGKYVELRCDPISGHTALYWYRQSLGQGPEFLIYFQGTGAADDSGLPNDRFFAVRPEGSVSTLKIQRTERGDSAVYLCASSLSGSTEAFFGQGTRLTVV.

V usage is TRBV28 and J usage is TRBJ2-7, with 9 bases that match TRBD1. With 3 bases clipped from V and 5 bases from J, the junction kept 5 bases outside the gene matches. The CDR3 is 14 amino acids. Per germline, CDR1 MDHEN and CDR2 SYDVKM. The CDR3 coding sequence is TGTGCCAGCAGTTTGACAGGGGGTCTCAACGAGCAGTACTTC. Translated, it gives CASSLTGGLNEQYF.

The chain has TRBV27 and TRBJ2-7; tentatively, D is TRBD2 (6 bases). CDR3 length: 15 residues. Looked up from germline, CDR1 is MNHEY and CDR2 is SMNVEV (reference sequence). The V end was cut by 6 bases, the J end by 9 bases, with 24 bases between. The CDR3, as DNA: TGTGCCAGCAGGTCCGGGACTGATCTACGAGGCCGGCAGTACTTC. It yields the protein CASRSGTDLRGRQYF.

This clone was recorded once. The chain joins TRBV19 to TRBJ2-7; 12 positions agree with TRBD2. V shed 10 bases, J shed 5 bases, and the junction held 15 bases outside the gene matches. Germline V gene data show CDR1 as LNHDA and CDR2 as SQIVND (reference sequence). CDR3 length: 16 residues. The CDR3 reads CATSVSSGRALHEQYF. The CDR3 region has the DNA TGTGCCACCTCAGTTTCTAGCGGGAGGGCCCTCCACGAGCAGTACTTC.

The chain links TRBV5-6 to TRBJ2-3; 14 bases fit TRBD2. Germline V gene sequence: CDR1 SGHDT, CDR2 YYEEEE. This CDR3 comprises 18 residues. V shed 5 bases, J shed 3 bases, and the junction held 11 bases outside the gene matches. CDR3: CASRSVSGTSGRTDTQYF. CDR3 DNA sequence: TGTGCCAGCAGGTCGGTCTCGGGGACTAGCGGGAGAACAGATACGCAGTATTTT.

This rearrangement joins TRBV2 to TRBJ2-7; TRBD1 aligns across 9 bases. CDR3 length: 16 residues. J gave up 3 bases and V 1 base, and 7 bases lay outside the gene matches. The germline gives CDR1 SNHLY, CDR2 FYNNEI. CDR3 DNA sequence: TGTGCCAGCAGTGAAGTTGGGACAGGGAAGGACTACGAGCAGTACTTC. Translation: CASSEVGTGKDYEQYF.

The rearrangement joins TRBV2 to TRBJ1-6; D uncertain. Trimming removed 5 bases from V and 0 bases from J, with 11 bases in between. The germline CDR1 and CDR2 sequences are SNHLY and FYNNEI. This CDR3 is 16 amino acids long. The CDR3 region is CASSSKVSSYNSPLHF. CDR3 nucleotide sequence: TGTGCCAGCAGTTCAAAAGTCAGCTCCTATAATTCACCCCTCCACTTT.